The rows below give T cell receptor beta chains drawn from one sample of a study of CD8 T cells in Susac syndrome. TCRdb re-called the immunoSEQ multiplex PCR reads with MiXCR, one entry per CDR3 protein. The table lists hundreds of thousands of distinct CDR3 sequences, around 85% of them singletons. Sample: CD8+ T cells from PBMCs. The receptors stem from a human donor with multiple sclerosis. The CDR3 runs from the conserved cysteine through the conserved F or W. Fields, in order: D gene, clone size, J gene, V gene, CDR3 protein, CDR3 DNA. D genes are given only for firm matches. Clone size, where shown, is once, few, many, or a class for clones that have expanded.

d_gene: NA; abundance: once; j_gene: TRBJ1-2; v_gene: TRBV28; CDR3aa: CASSLYTSNYGYTF; CDR3nt: TGTGCCAGCAGTTTATACACCTCTAACTATGGCTACACCTTC
d_gene: NA; abundance: NA; j_gene: TRBJ2-3; v_gene: TRBV6-2/TRBV6-3; CDR3aa: CASSYFEASTDTQYF; CDR3nt: TGTGCCAGCAGTTACTTTGAGGCTAGCACAGATACGCAGTATTTT
d_gene: TRBD2; abundance: NA; j_gene: TRBJ2-7; v_gene: TRBV7-8; CDR3aa: CASSFLREGSSYEQYF; CDR3nt: TGTGCCAGCAGCTTCCTGCGGGAGGGCAGCTCCTACGAGCAGTACTTC
d_gene: NA; abundance: once; j_gene: TRBJ2-2; v_gene: TRBV5-4; CDR3aa: CASSLALGGELFF; CDR3nt: TGTGCCAGCAGCTTGGCTCTGGGCGGGGAGCTGTTTTTT
d_gene: NA; abundance: NA; j_gene: TRBJ2-7; v_gene: TRBV14; CDR3aa: CASSQGPSPYEQYF; CDR3nt: TGTGCCAGCAGCCAGGGACCCAGTCCCTACGAGCAGTACTTC
d_gene: NA; abundance: NA; j_gene: TRBJ2-2; v_gene: TRBV11-2; CDR3aa: CASPERTGELFF; CDR3nt: TGTGCCAGCCCTGAACGGACCGGGGAGCTGTTTTTT
d_gene: TRBD1; abundance: NA; j_gene: TRBJ2-7; v_gene: TRBV24-1; CDR3aa: CATSESGQGGYEQYF; CDR3nt: TGTGCCACCAGTGAGTCGGGACAGGGGGGTTACGAGCAGTACTTC
d_gene: NA; abundance: NA; j_gene: TRBJ1-2; v_gene: TRBV27; CDR3aa: CASSLNPLGFYGYTF; CDR3nt: TGTGCCAGCAGTTTAAACCCTCTGGGCTTCTATGGCTACACCTTC
d_gene: NA; abundance: NA; j_gene: TRBJ2-7; v_gene: TRBV10-3; CDR3aa: CAISEWGNEQYF; CDR3nt: TGTGCCATCAGTGAGTGGGGGAACGAGCAGTACTTC
d_gene: TRBD1; abundance: NA; j_gene: TRBJ1-5; v_gene: TRBV6-2/TRBV6-3; CDR3aa: CASSRTGEIDPQHF; CDR3nt: TGTGCCAGCAGCCGGACAGGGGAAATCGACCCCCAGCATTTT
d_gene: TRBD1; abundance: NA; j_gene: TRBJ1-5; v_gene: TRBV3-1; CDR3aa: CASSQSDRALSNQPQHF; CDR3nt: TGTGCCAGCAGCCAGTCGGACAGGGCCCTTAGCAATCAGCCCCAGCATTTT
d_gene: NA; abundance: NA; j_gene: TRBJ2-1; v_gene: TRBV19; CDR3aa: CASSMSAGPYNEQFF; CDR3nt: TGTGCCAGTAGTATGTCGGCAGGCCCTTACAATGAGCAGTTCTTC
d_gene: NA; abundance: NA; j_gene: TRBJ1-2; v_gene: TRBV7-9; CDR3aa: CASSPLPGAPGYTF; CDR3nt: TGTGCCAGCAGCCCTTTGCCGGGGGCGCCCGGCTACACCTTC
d_gene: NA; abundance: once; j_gene: TRBJ2-1; v_gene: TRBV5-1; CDR3aa: CASRTAAGEQFF; CDR3nt: TGCGCCAGCCGGACCGCCGCGGGTGAGCAGTTCTTC
d_gene: NA; abundance: NA; j_gene: TRBJ2-7; v_gene: TRBV25-1; CDR3aa: CASSLVGGIYEQYF; CDR3nt: TGTGCCAGCAGCTTGGTGGGGGGTATTTACGAGCAGTACTTC
d_gene: NA; abundance: NA; j_gene: TRBJ2-5; v_gene: TRBV19; CDR3aa: CASNEVPGIQETQYF; CDR3nt: TGTGCCAGTAATGAGGTCCCAGGGATCCAAGAGACCCAGTACTTC
d_gene: NA; abundance: NA; j_gene: TRBJ2-3; v_gene: TRBV28; CDR3aa: CASSLRGAATWTDTQYF; CDR3nt: TGTGCCAGCAGTTTGAGGGGGGCGGCTACTTGGACGGATACGCAGTATTTT
d_gene: TRBD2; abundance: NA; j_gene: TRBJ2-1; v_gene: TRBV28; CDR3aa: CASSLWYSGRNYNEQFF; CDR3nt: TGTGCCAGCAGTTTATGGTATAGCGGGAGGAACTACAATGAGCAGTTCTTC
d_gene: TRBD1; abundance: NA; j_gene: TRBJ2-7; v_gene: TRBV7-9; CDR3aa: CASSQNRDSLYEQYF; CDR3nt: TGTGCCAGCAGTCAGAACCGGGACAGTCTCTACGAGCAGTACTTC
d_gene: NA; abundance: NA; j_gene: TRBJ2-7; v_gene: TRBV2; CDR3aa: CARGTARSYEQYF; CDR3nt: TGTGCCAGAGGGACTGCGAGGTCCTACGAGCAGTACTTC
d_gene: NA; abundance: NA; j_gene: TRBJ2-3; v_gene: TRBV6-1; CDR3aa: CASSPLGGPSPDTQYF; CDR3nt: TGTGCCAGCAGTCCTCTTGGGGGACCTTCCCCAGATACGCAGTATTTT
d_gene: TRBD2; abundance: NA; j_gene: TRBJ2-7; v_gene: TRBV28; CDR3aa: CASSLSPPTSGYEQYF; CDR3nt: TGTGCCAGCAGTTTATCCCCCCCTACTAGCGGCTACGAGCAGTACTTC
d_gene: TRBD1; abundance: NA; j_gene: TRBJ2-5; v_gene: TRBV12-3/TRBV12-4; CDR3aa: CASSLWGQGSETQYF; CDR3nt: TGTGCCAGCAGTTTATGGGGACAGGGCTCGGAGACCCAGTACTTC
d_gene: NA; abundance: NA; j_gene: TRBJ2-7; v_gene: TRBV4-3; CDR3aa: CASSLYGSSYEQYF; CDR3nt: TGCGCCAGCAGCCTATATGGGAGCTCCTACGAGCAGTACTTC
d_gene: TRBD1; abundance: NA; j_gene: TRBJ2-2; v_gene: TRBV4-3; CDR3aa: CASSQTYRGSNTGELFF; CDR3nt: TGCGCCAGCAGCCAGACATACAGGGGCTCGAACACCGGGGAGCTGTTTTTT
d_gene: NA; abundance: NA; j_gene: TRBJ2-1; v_gene: TRBV9; CDR3aa: CASSPYDIYNEQFF; CDR3nt: TGTGCCAGCAGCCCCTACGACATCTACAATGAGCAGTTCTTC
d_gene: NA; abundance: NA; j_gene: TRBJ2-1; v_gene: TRBV6-5; CDR3aa: CASSFKDSYNEQFF; CDR3nt: TGTGCCAGCAGTTTCAAGGACAGCTACAATGAGCAGTTCTTC
d_gene: NA; abundance: NA; j_gene: TRBJ2-1; v_gene: TRBV4-2; CDR3aa: CASSQVGLGGEQFF; CDR3nt: TGTGCCAGCAGCCAAGTTGGGCTAGGGGGTGAGCAGTTCTTC
d_gene: TRBD2; abundance: NA; j_gene: TRBJ2-1; v_gene: TRBV4-1; CDR3aa: CASSQGSSGSYYNEQFF; CDR3nt: TGCGCCAGCAGCCAAGGAAGTAGCGGGAGTTACTACAATGAGCAGTTCTTC
d_gene: NA; abundance: few; j_gene: TRBJ2-5; v_gene: TRBV13; CDR3aa: CASSLDQAWVLGKETQYF; CDR3nt: TGTGCCAGCAGCTTAGACCAGGCCTGGGTCCTTGGCAAGGAGACCCAGTACTTC
d_gene: TRBD1; abundance: NA; j_gene: TRBJ2-5; v_gene: TRBV20-1; CDR3aa: CSAGTEQETQYF; CDR3nt: TGCAGTGCTGGGACAGAGCAAGAGACCCAGTACTTC
d_gene: NA; abundance: once; j_gene: TRBJ2-2; v_gene: TRBV27; CDR3aa: CASSLRVQENTGELFF; CDR3nt: TGTGCCAGCAGCCTCAGGGTTCAGGAAAACACCGGGGAGCTGTTTTTT
d_gene: NA; abundance: NA; j_gene: TRBJ2-4; v_gene: TRBV29-1; CDR3aa: CSVEDERVPGNIQYF; CDR3nt: TGCAGCGTTGAAGATGAGCGGGTCCCTGGAAACATTCAGTACTTC
d_gene: TRBD2; abundance: NA; j_gene: TRBJ2-5; v_gene: TRBV24-1; CDR3aa: CATSDSPGLMEETQYF; CDR3nt: TGTGCCACCAGTGATTCACCGGGACTAATGGAGGAGACCCAGTACTTC
d_gene: NA; abundance: NA; j_gene: TRBJ2-1; v_gene: TRBV27; CDR3aa: CASSSRGPSYNEQFF; CDR3nt: TGTGCCAGCAGTTCGCGCGGTCCATCCTACAATGAGCAGTTCTTC
d_gene: NA; abundance: NA; j_gene: TRBJ2-5; v_gene: TRBV7-9; CDR3aa: CASSLALARQETQYF; CDR3nt: TGTGCCAGCAGCTTAGCGCTGGCACGCCAAGAGACCCAGTACTTC
d_gene: NA; abundance: NA; j_gene: TRBJ2-1; v_gene: TRBV11-3; CDR3aa: CASSLRSDEQFF; CDR3nt: TGTGCCAGCAGCTTAAGAAGCGATGAGCAGTTCTTC
d_gene: TRBD1; abundance: NA; j_gene: TRBJ1-5; v_gene: TRBV19; CDR3aa: CASSMTGYGQPQHF; CDR3nt: TGTGCCAGTAGTATGACAGGGTATGGGCAGCCCCAGCATTTT
d_gene: NA; abundance: NA; j_gene: TRBJ2-1; v_gene: TRBV2; CDR3aa: CASPGGEREDNEQFF; CDR3nt: TGTGCCAGCCCAGGGGGCGAGCGGGAGGACAATGAGCAGTTCTTC
d_gene: NA; abundance: NA; j_gene: TRBJ2-1; v_gene: TRBV27; CDR3aa: CASSLSGSHSYNEQFF; CDR3nt: TGTGCCAGCAGTTTATCCGGGAGCCACTCCTACAATGAGCAGTTCTTC
d_gene: NA; abundance: NA; j_gene: TRBJ2-1; v_gene: TRBV15; CDR3aa: CATSREPGDEQFF; CDR3nt: TGTGCCACCAGCAGAGAACCAGGGGATGAGCAGTTCTTC
d_gene: NA; abundance: NA; j_gene: TRBJ2-7; v_gene: TRBV3-1; CDR3aa: CASSQAAGVIGTYEQYF; CDR3nt: TGTGCCAGCAGCCAAGCGGCAGGGGTAATCGGGACCTACGAGCAGTACTTC
d_gene: NA; abundance: NA; j_gene: TRBJ2-3; v_gene: TRBV7-2; CDR3aa: CASSFGRGADTQYF; CDR3nt: TGTGCCAGCAGCTTCGGTAGGGGAGCAGATACGCAGTATTTT
d_gene: NA; abundance: NA; j_gene: TRBJ2-3; v_gene: TRBV7-8; CDR3aa: CASSPRGGGDTQYF; CDR3nt: TGTGCCAGCAGCCCGCGGGGAGGGGGAGATACGCAGTATTTT
d_gene: TRBD1; abundance: NA; j_gene: TRBJ2-2; v_gene: TRBV6-5; CDR3aa: CASISTDRVNTGELFF; CDR3nt: TGTGCCAGCATTTCTACGGACAGGGTAAACACCGGGGAGCTGTTTTTT
d_gene: NA; abundance: NA; j_gene: TRBJ2-1; v_gene: TRBV6-2/TRBV6-3; CDR3aa: CASSYSTGNSYNEQFF; CDR3nt: TGTGCCAGCAGTTACTCGACCGGGAACTCCTACAATGAGCAGTTCTTC
d_gene: TRBD1; abundance: NA; j_gene: TRBJ1-1; v_gene: TRBV15; CDR3aa: CATSRTGTGRNTEAFF; CDR3nt: TGTGCCACCAGCAGAACTGGGACAGGGCGGAACACTGAAGCTTTCTTT
d_gene: NA; abundance: NA; j_gene: TRBJ2-1; v_gene: TRBV3-1; CDR3aa: CASSRQAASSYNEQFF; CDR3nt: TGTGCCAGCAGCAGACAGGCGGCTAGCTCCTACAATGAGCAGTTCTTC
d_gene: NA; abundance: NA; j_gene: TRBJ2-1; v_gene: TRBV11-1; CDR3aa: CASSFGPMGAPETGLPSSYNEQFF; CDR3nt: TGTGCCAGCAGCTTCGGACCGATGGGGGCGCCAGAAACGGGACTACCGAGCTCCTACAATGAGCAGTTCTTC
d_gene: TRBD2; abundance: once; j_gene: TRBJ2-2; v_gene: TRBV27; CDR3aa: CASSYGLAGATGELFF; CDR3nt: TGTGCCAGCAGTTACGGACTAGCGGGAGCCACCGGGGAGCTGTTTTTT
d_gene: NA; abundance: NA; j_gene: TRBJ2-7; v_gene: TRBV5-6; CDR3aa: CASTLRGSYEQYF; CDR3nt: TGTGCCAGCACCTTGCGTGGTTCCTACGAGCAGTACTTC
d_gene: TRBD2; abundance: once; j_gene: TRBJ2-3; v_gene: TRBV7-7; CDR3aa: CASSLAVGLATDTQYF; CDR3nt: TGTGCTAGCAGCTTAGCAGTGGGACTAGCCACAGATACGCAGTATTTT
d_gene: TRBD2; abundance: NA; j_gene: TRBJ2-3; v_gene: TRBV29-1; CDR3aa: CSVDGTSGDYDTQYF; CDR3nt: TGCAGCGTTGACGGGACTAGCGGGGACTACGATACGCAGTATTTT
d_gene: TRBD2; abundance: NA; j_gene: TRBJ2-1; v_gene: TRBV7-2; CDR3aa: CASSPRLAGGLSDEQFF; CDR3nt: TGTGCCAGCAGCCCGAGACTAGCGGGAGGGCTTAGCGATGAGCAGTTCTTC